Reported below is one T cell receptor (beta chain). The antigen remains undetermined. The source of the sample is a study of cytomegalovirus exposure and HLA in healthy donors. Study-wide findings and caveats: Because they were indistinguishable, some V segments, including TRBV6-2 and TRBV6-3, were excluded. The classifier was said to identify cytomegalovirus status with high specificity and sensitivity.

PCR was performed using 60 Vbeta and 13 Jbeta primers. Assay used: immunoSEQ multiplex PCR; TCRdb lists only in-frame clones, some missing. The sample carries around 160,000 clones, more than 65% recorded once. In germline, CDR1 is MNHEY, CDR2 SMNVEV (reference sequence). Deletions cut 8 bases from V and 5 bases from J, with 10 bases between. CDR3 length: 12 residues. This TCR derives from a man younger than 35 in good health and CMV-seropositive. The chain links TRBV27 to TRBJ1-3, with no clear D. Sequenced sample: PBMCs. The CDR3 sequence: CASRGERNTIYF. In DNA form, the CDR3 reads TGTGCCAGCCGGGGAGAACGAAACACCATATATTTT.